The clone carrying this T cell receptor beta chain was detected ten times or more. The antigen remains undetermined. TCRdb analysed the 5' RACE reads with MiXCR anew, one entry per CDR3 protein. The data hold some 130,000 distinct CDR3 sequences, with roughly an eighth observed a single time. CDR3 length: 18 amino acids. The germline V gene encodes CDR1 SGHAT and CDR2 FQDESV (reference sequence). The ends were cut back, 5 bases at V and 0 bases at J, with 21 bases in the middle. The record originates from a study of CD8 T cells in ankylosing spondylitis. General study findings and limits: Disease-linked clones reportedly concentrated significantly in matched ankylosing spondylitis synovial fluid. About 8 highly homologous variants made up a TCR beta motif that seemed to typify ankylosing spondylitis blood.

Sequenced sample: blood, either unsorted or a sorted T cell fraction (not recorded which). The TCR sequence derives from a female donor with ankylosing spondylitis or in good health (not recorded which). The chain employs TRBV11-1 and TRBJ2-3; D is unresolved. The CDR3 here is CASSPMGTGKPSTDTQYF. The CDR3 region has the DNA TGTGCCAGCAGCCCCATGGGCACCGGCAAACCTAGCACAGATACGCAGTATTTT.